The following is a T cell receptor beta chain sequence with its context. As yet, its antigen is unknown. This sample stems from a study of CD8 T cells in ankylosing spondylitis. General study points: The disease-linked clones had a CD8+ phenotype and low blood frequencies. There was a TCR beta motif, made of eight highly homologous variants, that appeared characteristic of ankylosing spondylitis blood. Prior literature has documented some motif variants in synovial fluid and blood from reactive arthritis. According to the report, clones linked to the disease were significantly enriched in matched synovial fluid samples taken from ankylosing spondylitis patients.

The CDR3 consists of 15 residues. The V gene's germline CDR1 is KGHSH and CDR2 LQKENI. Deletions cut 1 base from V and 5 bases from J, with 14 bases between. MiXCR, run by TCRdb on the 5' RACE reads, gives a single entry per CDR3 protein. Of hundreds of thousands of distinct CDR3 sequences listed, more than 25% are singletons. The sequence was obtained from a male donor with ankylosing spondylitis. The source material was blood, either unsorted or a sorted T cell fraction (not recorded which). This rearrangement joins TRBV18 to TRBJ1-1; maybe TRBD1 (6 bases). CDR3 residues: CASSPRSGEVTEAFF. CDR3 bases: TGTGCCAGCTCACCACGGTCAGGGGAGGTTACTGAAGCTTTCTTT.